The sample holds a few counts of the clone carrying this TCR beta chain. Antigen: not known. This record belongs to a study of liver allograft versus peripheral blood T cells. Study-level information: Repertoires from peripheral blood of liver transplant recipients were compared with those inside their transplanted livers.

Study-wide findings and caveats: Reported data describe T cell receptor repertoires within liver allografts as differing from those in peripheral blood.

The length of the CDR3 is 18 residues. V was trimmed by 1 base and J by 8 bases, leaving 23 bases between them. TCRdb recomputed calls from the reads with MiXCR, one row per CDR3 protein. The sample holds some 10,000 distinct CDR3 sequences, roughly 20% seen once. The sequence came from a human patient who had a liver transplant. T cells may partly derive from the graft donor. The genes are TRBV12-3 or TRBV12-4 and TRBJ1-4; no clear D. The CDR3 DNA sequence: TGTGCCAGCAGTTTAGACCTCAATCCCAGTCGACCGAGGGAAAAACTGTTTTTT. This encodes CASSLDLNPSRPREKLFF.